The rows below give T cell receptor beta chains drawn from one sample of a study of T-cell reconstitution after alpha-beta-depleted transplantation in children. One entry per CDR3 protein results from TCRdb running MiXCR on the PCR reads. This table holds 200,000 to 250,000 distinct CDR3 sequences, under 30% found once. Sequencing was performed on PBMCs, mostly from graft donor cells, taken 360 days after TCRalphabeta/CD19-depleted stem cell transplant. The receptors originated from a female patient aged 2 to 10 who had a stem cell transplant for congenital amegakaryocytic thrombocytopenia, so the T cells may come from the graft donor. The CDR3 runs from the conserved cysteine through the conserved F or W. The D gene is left open where the match is weak. Clone size is given for some rows only: seen once, a few or many times, or a class if the clone is expanded.

clone_size j_call d_call v_call cdr3_nt cdr3_aa
- TRBJ2-1 TRBD1 TRBV12-3/TRBV12-4 TGTGCCAGCAGTTTGGGGACAGGGCACAATGAGCAGTTCTTC CASSLGTGHNEQFF
few TRBJ2-7 - TRBV12-1 TGTGCCAGCAGCTGTTGGCGAACAGGGCGTTCCTACGAGCAGTACTTC CASSCWRTGRSYEQYF
few TRBJ2-5 - TRBV3-1 TGTGCCAGCAGCCAAGATTCTGGGAAACAAGAGACCCAGTACTTC CASSQDSGKQETQYF
- TRBJ2-1 - TRBV7-2 TGTGCCAGCAGCTTCGGGGTCAACAATGAGCAGTTCTTC CASSFGVNNEQFF
- TRBJ2-4 - TRBV9 TGTGCCAGCAGCGTAGGAGACGGGTTAAACATTCAGTACTTC CASSVGDGLNIQYF
- TRBJ2-1 TRBD2 TRBV10-2 TGCGCCAGCAGGGGACTAGCGGGAGGGTACTACAATGAGCAGTTCTTC CASRGLAGGYYNEQFF
many TRBJ2-4 TRBD2 TRBV7-2 TGTGCCAGCAGTTATAGCGGGAACTTAGCCAAAAACATTCAGTACTTC CASSYSGNLAKNIQYF
- TRBJ1-2 - TRBV12-3/TRBV12-4 TGTGCCAGCAGCCAGGGACACCAGGGAATCTATGGCTACACCTTC CASSQGHQGIYGYTF
few TRBJ2-5 - TRBV10-3 TGTGCCATCAGGGGGCCAGGGGCCCAAGAGACCCAGTACTTC CAIRGPGAQETQYF
- TRBJ2-3 - TRBV12-3/TRBV12-4 TGTGCCAGCAGTACCAGGGGAGATACGCAGTATTTT CASSTRGDTQYF
few TRBJ2-7 TRBD2 TRBV11-2 TGTGCCAGCAGCCCTTTTCTAGCGGGAGGCACCTACGAGCAGTACTTC CASSPFLAGGTYEQYF
few TRBJ2-1 - TRBV7-7 TGTGCCAGCAGCTTATCGCGTCAGCAAGAGCAGTTCTTC CASSLSRQQEQFF
few TRBJ1-5 - TRBV4-1 TGCGCCAGCAGCCAAGATACTGAGATTTGGCCCCAGCATTTT CASSQDTEIWPQHF
few TRBJ1-2 - TRBV6-1 TGTGCCAGCACCGTAAGGGTAGGGGACGGCTACACCTTC CASTVRVGDGYTF
many TRBJ1-5 - TRBV20-1 TGCAGTGTTCAGCTTCAGTCCGACAATCAGCCCCAGCATTTT CSVQLQSDNQPQHF
- TRBJ2-5 - TRBV6-2/TRBV6-3 TGTGCCAGCAGTTGGTCCGCGGTAGAGACCCAGTACTTC CASSWSAVETQYF
- TRBJ2-1 TRBD2 TRBV10-3 TGTGCCATTGGACTAGCGGGGGGCAATGAGCAGTTCTTC CAIGLAGGNEQFF
few TRBJ2-5 - TRBV3-1 TGTGCCAGCAGCCGACAACGAGAGACCCAGTACTTC CASSRQRETQYF
many TRBJ2-3 - TRBV5-5 TGTGCCAGCAGCTATAGCAGGTTCGGTACGCAGTATTTT CASSYSRFGTQYF
- TRBJ2-7 - TRBV2 TGTGCCAGCAGTAAAGCGGGCTTTTCCTACGAGCAGTACTTC CASSKAGFSYEQYF
few TRBJ2-1 TRBD2 TRBV5-1 TGCGCCAGCAGCTTGGCGTCTAGCGGGACGTATGAGCAGTTCTTC CASSLASSGTYEQFF
- TRBJ2-5 - TRBV10-3 TGTGCCATCAGTGAGTCGACGGGGGAGACCCAGTACTTC CAISESTGETQYF
few TRBJ2-1 TRBD2 TRBV20-1 TGCAGTGCTAGTCCGACTAGCGGGAGTCAGAATGAGCAGTTCTTC CSASPTSGSQNEQFF
many TRBJ2-2 TRBD2 TRBV12-3/TRBV12-4 TGTGCCAGCAGTTCCCGGGGCGGGGGGAACACCGGGGAGCTGTTTTTT CASSSRGGGNTGELFF
- TRBJ2-1 - TRBV4-3 TGCGCCAGCAGCCAAGCTACGGGGCGGAGGAATGAGCAGTTCTTC CASSQATGRRNEQFF
- TRBJ2-2 - TRBV5-1 TGCGCCAGCAGCTTTAGGAGGGGATGGAGCACCGGGGACCTGTTTTTT CASSFRRGWSTGDLFF
- TRBJ2-7 - TRBV12-3/TRBV12-4 TGTGCCAGCAGCAGCACCCTGGAGGCTCCTAACTCCTACGAGCAGTACTTC CASSSTLEAPNSYEQYF
- TRBJ1-1 TRBD1 TRBV6-1 TGTGCCAGCACCGGGGACAGGACTTCTTTGAACACTGAAGCTTTCTTT CASTGDRTSLNTEAFF
- TRBJ2-5 - TRBV7-7 TGTGCCAGCAGCTTAGTCCCGGGAGAGACCCAGTACTTC CASSLVPGETQYF
- TRBJ2-3 - TRBV5-8 TGTGCCAGCAGCTTGGGGGTCGGTGGGGTCACAGATACGCAGTATTTT CASSLGVGGVTDTQYF
- TRBJ2-1 - TRBV4-1 TGCGCCAGCAGCCAAGCCTACAATGAGCAGTTCTTC CASSQAYNEQFF
- TRBJ1-6 TRBD1 TRBV27 TGTGCCAGCAGTTACTTGACAGGGGGTATAGATTCACCCCTCCACTTT CASSYLTGGIDSPLHF
few TRBJ2-7 - TRBV25-1 TGTGCCAGCAGTCCCACGGGGAGGTACGAGCAGTACTTC CASSPTGRYEQYF
many TRBJ2-3 - TRBV5-1 TGCGCCAGCAGCTTGGGCGCGGGTACAGATACGCAGTATTTT CASSLGAGTDTQYF
- TRBJ2-3 - TRBV2 TGTGCCAGCAGCAGGGTTCGGGAAAGCGATACGCAGTATTTT CASSRVRESDTQYF